The 27 T cell receptor beta chains in this list originate from one sample, sequenced in a study of blood T cell repertoires in COVID-19. Assay used: immunoSEQ multiplex PCR; TCRdb lists only in-frame clones, some missing. The table has 150,000 to 180,000 clones, approximately 92% seen once. Sequencing was performed on peripheral blood. Source of these receptors: a woman aged 40 to 55 with acute or convalescent COVID-19.

The DNA for the CDR3 is TGTGCCAGCAGTTACTCGCGTGGTGAGCAGTTCTTC. Amino acid sequence: CASSYSRGEQFF. The genes are TRBV14 and TRBJ2-1, with unresolved D. Germline values: CDR1 SGHDN, CDR2 FVKESK. With 6 bases removed from V and 9 bases from J, the gap between germline ends came to 12 bases. The CDR3 is 12 amino acids.

This clone has more than one count but fewer than ten. The CDR3 loop is CASSYSIGQNNSPLHF. CDR3 nucleotides: TGTGCCAGCAGTTACTCGATAGGACAGAATAATTCACCCCTCCACTTT. V usage is TRBV6-6 and J usage is TRBJ1-6; D perhaps matches TRBD1 (6 bases). This CDR3 has 16 residues. With 0 bases removed from V and 5 bases from J, the gap between germline ends came to 11 bases. Germline V gene lookup returns CDR1 MNHNY and CDR2 SVGAGI (reference sequence).

V usage is TRBV6-1 and J usage is TRBJ2-7, with 7 bases matching TRBD1. The CDR3 has 14 amino acids. Looked up from germline, CDR1 is MNHNS and CDR2 is SASEGT. V dropped 3 bases and J dropped 1; count of bases not matched to a gene: 3. CDR3: CASSETGISYEQYF. For the CDR3, the DNA is TGTGCCAGCAGTGAGACAGGGATATCCTACGAGCAGTACTTC.

The chain is built from TRBV6-2 or TRBV6-3 and TRBJ2-1; D gene ambiguous. V was cut by 4 bases and J by 2 bases, with 6 bases left in between. In germline, CDR1 is MNHEY, CDR2 SVGEGT. The CDR3 covers 13 residues. This CDR3 reads CASSFGAYNEQFF. CDR3 bases: TGTGCCAGCAGTTTCGGAGCCTACAATGAGCAGTTCTTC.

V usage is TRBV7-2 and J usage is TRBJ1-3, with a weak D call TRBD1 (6 bases). The CDR3 sequence is 18 residues long. V lost 1 base and J 2 bases, leaving 18 bases between the germline ends. CDR1 is SGHTA, CDR2 FQGNSA, per germline. In DNA, the CDR3 is TGTGCCAGCAGCTTAGAGGCCCAGGGGCCTAAAGCTGGAAACACCATATATTTT. Its translation is CASSLEAQGPKAGNTIYF.

The genes are TRBV6-5 and TRBJ1-1; D gene unclear. V lost 5 bases to trimming and J lost 7 bases, with 8 bases between them. The CDR3 is 11 amino acids. Per germline, CDR1 MNHEY and CDR2 SVGAGI. The CDR3 region is CASSRSNEAFF. CDR3 DNA: TGTGCCAGCAGTCGGAGCAATGAAGCTTTCTTT.

This chain connects TRBV7-9 to TRBJ1-1; possibly TRBD1 for D (5 bases). Trimming shortened V by 2 bases and J by 1 base, and 11 bases separated the two germline ends. Germline V gives CDR1 SEHNR, CDR2 FQNEAQ (reference sequence). This CDR3 has 15 amino acids. The CDR3 here is CASSLSGRENTEAFF. The CDR3 nucleotides read TGTGCCAGCAGCTTATCGGGCAGGGAGAACACTGAAGCTTTCTTT.

V usage is TRBV27 and J usage is TRBJ2-7; D may be TRBD2 (6 bases). The CDR3 has 14 residues. CDR1 MNHEY and CDR2 SMNVEV come from the germline V gene (reference sequence). V was cut by 3 bases and J by 0 bases, with 9 bases left in between. CDR3 sequence: CASSLGGLSYEQYF. CDR3 DNA: TGTGCCAGCAGTTTGGGGGGACTCTCCTACGAGCAGTACTTC.

This chain uses TRBV5-1 with TRBJ1-2; TRBD1 agrees at 9 bases. Unmatched junction bases numbered 1, after V lost 0 bases and J lost 4 bases. CDR3 size: 14 residues. The germline gives CDR1 SGHRS, CDR2 YFSETQ. The CDR3 coding sequence is TGCGCCAGCAGCTTGGGACAGGGGGGCTATGGCTACACCTTC. Its translation: CASSLGQGGYGYTF.

The chain carries TRBV30 and TRBJ1-1; 8 bases fit TRBD1. The V gene end was trimmed by 2 bases and the J gene end by 5 bases; junction bases not matched to a gene: 7. Germline loops: CDR1 GTSNPN, CDR2 SVGIG (reference sequence). CDR3 length: 14 amino acids. The CDR3: CAWSPAWTGTEAFF. The DNA for the CDR3 is TGTGCCTGGAGTCCAGCTTGGACAGGGACTGAAGCTTTCTTT. The full variable domain, in which reference TRBV30 and TRBJ1-1 provide the parts outside the CDR3, is SQTIHQWPATLVQPVGSPLSLECTVEGTSNPNLYWYRQAAGRGLQLLFYSVGIGQISSEVPQNLSASRPQDRQFILSSKKLLLSDSGFYLCAWSPAWTGTEAFFGQGTRLTVV.

This chain uses TRBV7-9 with TRBJ2-1; 11 bases map to TRBD2. Germline V lookup: CDR1 SEHNR, CDR2 FQNEAQ (reference sequence). V shed 5 bases and J 6 bases; nucleotides not matched to a gene: 12. The CDR3 loop spans 17 amino acids. The CDR3 here is CASSLPPTSGTINEQFF. CDR3 DNA: TGTGCCAGCAGCCTTCCCCCGACTAGCGGGACCATCAATGAGCAGTTCTTC. Supplemented by reference TRBV7-9 and TRBJ2-1, the full variable domain reads DTGVSQNPRHKITKRGQNVTFRCDPISEHNRLYWYRQTLGQGPEFLTYFQNEAQLEKSRLLSDRFSAERPKGSFSTLEIQRTEQGDSAMYLCASSLPPTSGTINEQFFGPGTRLTVL.

The V and J genes are TRBV19 and TRBJ1-1; 10 nucleotides agree with TRBD1. V trimming: 8 bases; J trimming: 3 bases; junction bases outside the gene matches: 15. This CDR3 region has 17 residues. Germline values: CDR1 LNHDA, CDR2 SQIVND (reference sequence). CDR3 coding DNA: TGTGCCAGTCAGAACAGACAGGGGGCGAGGGATGACACTGAAGCTTTCTTT. Its protein is CASQNRQGARDDTEAFF.

The chain links TRBV6-5 to TRBJ2-7; TRBD1 aligns across 7 bases. CDR3 length equals 11 residues. After removal of 10 bases from V and 3 bases from J, the junction contained 3 bases not matched to a gene. Germline values: CDR1 MNHEY, CDR2 SVGAGI. The CDR3 is CATRQGYEQYF. CDR3 sequence (DNA): TGTGCCACCAGACAGGGCTACGAGCAGTACTTC.

In this sample, this clone turned up a few times. The chain carries TRBV19 and TRBJ2-7, with D maybe TRBD1 (6 bases). CDR1 is LNHDA and CDR2 is SQIVND in the germline V gene (reference sequence). CDR3 length: 13 residues. Trimming left V 4 bases short and J 3 bases short, with 10 bases between. The CDR3 nucleotides read TGTGCCAGTAGTAGTAGGGGGAACTACGAGCAGTACTTC. It yields the protein CASSSRGNYEQYF.

This chain links TRBV11-2 with TRBJ1-6; 8 bases are shared with TRBD1. The junction had 10 bases not matched to a gene; V was cut back by 2 bases and J by 10 bases. Germline V gene lookup returns CDR1 SGHAT and CDR2 FQNNGV. This CDR3 has 16 amino acids. The CDR3 loop reads CASSLSLQGGYSPLHF. Written as DNA, the CDR3 is TGTGCCAGCAGCTTATCACTACAGGGGGGGTACTCACCCCTCCACTTT. The complete variable domain, with remaining parts taken from reference TRBV11-2 and TRBJ1-6, reads EAGVAQSPRYKIIEKRQSVAFWCNPISGHATLYWYQQILGQGPKLLIQFQNNGVVDDSQLPKDRFSAERLKGVDSTLKIQPAKLEDSAVYLCASSLSLQGGYSPLHFGNGTRLTVT.

The chain recombines TRBV19 with TRBJ2-1, with TRBD2 matching 15 bases. In germline, CDR1 is LNHDA, CDR2 SQIVND (reference sequence). The CDR3 sequence is 18 residues long. Germline trimming cut 3 bases from V and 3 bases from J; bases unmatched to any gene: 6. The CDR3 DNA reads as TGTGCCAGTAGTATCTTCCCGGGACTAGCGGGAGGCTACAATGAGCAGTTCTTC. This sequence encodes CASSIFPGLAGGYNEQFF. The whole variable domain, filled in from reference TRBV19 and TRBJ2-1, reads DGGITQSPKYLFRKEGQNVTLSCEQNLNHDAMYWYRQDPGQGLRLIYYSQIVNDFQKGDIAEGYSVSREKKESFPLTVTSAQKNPTAFYLCASSIFPGLAGGYNEQFFGPGTRLTVL.

V gene TRBV11-3 combines with J gene TRBJ2-1, with D tentatively TRBD1 (6 bases). V shed 5 bases and J shed 7 bases, with 15 bases lying between them. The CDR3 length is 14 residues. Per germline, CDR1 SGHNT and CDR2 YENEEA. CDR3 nucleotide sequence: TGTGCCAGCAGCCCCCAGACTCAGGGGAATGAGCAGTTCTTC. Protein sequence: CASSPQTQGNEQFF.

CDR3 in amino acids: CASSFGTGGRNEQFF. The CDR3 coding sequence is TGTGCCAGCAGTTTCGGGACAGGGGGGAGAAATGAGCAGTTCTTC. The chain uses TRBV28 and TRBJ2-1, with 11 nucleotides matching TRBD1. The CDR3 is 15 amino acids. Germline V gene data show CDR1 as MDHEN and CDR2 as SYDVKM. V was pared by 3 bases and J by 7 bases, with 5 bases of the junction left unmatched.

The rearrangement uses TRBV12-3 or TRBV12-4 and TRBJ2-7; 7 positions match TRBD1. The CDR3 extends over 13 amino acids. V shed 6 bases and J 2 bases; nucleotides not matched to a gene: 4. CDR3 loop: CASSQGQPYEQYF. The CDR3 DNA follows: TGTGCCAGCAGCCAGGGACAGCCCTACGAGCAGTACTTC.

This sequence joins TRBV29-1 and TRBJ2-3; 7 bases are a match to TRBD1. With V trimmed by 7 bases and J by 2 bases, 6 bases remained unmatched. CDR3 length equals 13 residues. Germline V lookup: CDR1 SQVTM, CDR2 ANQGSEA. Written as DNA, the CDR3 is TGCAGCGCCTGGGGACAGAACACAGATACGCAGTATTTT. As protein: CSAWGQNTDTQYF.

Only one count was recorded for this clone. V usage is TRBV12-3 or TRBV12-4 and J usage is TRBJ1-2; unclear D gene. Trimming stripped 7 bases from V and 3 bases from J, with 12 bases between. The CDR3 consists of 13 residues. The CDR3 nucleotides read TGTGCCAGCAATCATCTCCTAGACTATGGCTACACCTTC. Amino acid sequence: CASNHLLDYGYTF.

The rearrangement uses TRBV20-1 and TRBJ2-2, with 7 nucleotides matching TRBD2. This CDR3 has 16 amino acids. The germline V gene has CDR1 DFQATT and CDR2 SNEGSKA (reference sequence). Trimming cost V 6 bases and J 4 bases; bases outside gene matches: 14. The CDR3 sequence: CSASEAGLHITGELFF. The CDR3 DNA follows: TGCAGTGCAAGTGAGGCGGGACTACACATCACCGGGGAGCTGTTTTTT.

The CDR3 DNA reads TGTGCCAGCAGTTACTCTGCGACAGGGAACAATGAGCAGTTCTTC. It translates to CASSYSATGNNEQFF. The J gene is TRBJ2-1, the V gene TRBV6-5; TRBD1 matches 7 bases. Germline values: CDR1 MNHEY, CDR2 SVGAGI. The CDR3 is 15 amino acids. V lost 0 bases, J lost 5 bases, and 4 bases stayed unmatched.

The rearrangement joins TRBV3-1 (or the pseudogene TRBV3-2) to TRBJ2-7, with 10 bases matching TRBD1. The length of the CDR3 is 14 residues. V trimming: 5 bases; J trimming: 6 bases; junction bases outside the gene matches: 7. Germline V CDR1 and CDR2: LGHDT, YNNKEL (reference sequence). The CDR3 sequence is CASSFRQGAGEQYF. As DNA, the CDR3 is TGTGCCAGCAGCTTCCGACAGGGGGCGGGCGAGCAGTACTTC.

The rearrangement links TRBV12-3 or TRBV12-4 to TRBJ2-1; a weak D match, TRBD1 (6 bases). The V end lost 1 base, the J end lost 10 bases, and 11 bases lay between the germline ends. This CDR3 has 13 residues. The CDR3 protein is CASSLGPGTEQFF. The CDR3 DNA reads TGTGCCAGCAGTTTAGGGCCCGGGACAGAGCAGTTCTTC.

The J gene is TRBJ1-1, the V gene TRBV6-5; D is unresolved. The germline V gene encodes CDR1 MNHEY and CDR2 SVGAGI. There are 12 residues in the CDR3. V was clipped by 10 bases and J by 0 bases, with 9 bases between them. CDR3 residues: CATPYMNTEAFF. As DNA, the CDR3 is TGTGCCACCCCTTACATGAACACTGAAGCTTTCTTT.

The rearrangement joins TRBV7-2 to TRBJ2-7; perhaps TRBD2 as D (5 bases). The CDR3 is 16 residues long. Germline V lookup: CDR1 SGHTA, CDR2 FQGNSA. Trimming took off 1 base at V and 6 bases at J, with 19 bases between the two ends. CDR3 amino acids: CASSLVLGSTPGEQYF. The CDR3 DNA is TGTGCCAGCAGCTTAGTTCTGGGGAGTACTCCGGGCGAGCAGTACTTC.